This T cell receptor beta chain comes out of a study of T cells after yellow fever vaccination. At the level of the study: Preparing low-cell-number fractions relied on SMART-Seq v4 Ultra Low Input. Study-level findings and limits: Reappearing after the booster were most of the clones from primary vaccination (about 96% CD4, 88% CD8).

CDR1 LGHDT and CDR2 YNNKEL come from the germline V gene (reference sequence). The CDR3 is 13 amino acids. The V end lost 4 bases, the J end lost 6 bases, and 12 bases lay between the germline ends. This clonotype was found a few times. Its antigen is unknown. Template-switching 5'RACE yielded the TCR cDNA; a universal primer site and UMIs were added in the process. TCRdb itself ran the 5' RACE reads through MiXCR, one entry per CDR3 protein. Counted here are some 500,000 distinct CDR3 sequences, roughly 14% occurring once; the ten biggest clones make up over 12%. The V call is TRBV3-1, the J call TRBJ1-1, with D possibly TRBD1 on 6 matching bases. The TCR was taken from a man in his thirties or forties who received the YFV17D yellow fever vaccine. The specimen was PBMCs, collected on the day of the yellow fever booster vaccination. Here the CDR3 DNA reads TGTGCCAGCAGCCCAGGGGTTGGGGCTGAAGCTTTCTTT. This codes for CASSPGVGAEAFF.